A single sample gave rise to the 28 T cell receptor beta chains below, sequenced in a study of cytomegalovirus exposure and HLA in healthy donors. Clones were read by immunoSEQ multiplex PCR, and TCRdb kept only the in-frame ones, dropping some. The sample lists about 140,000 clones; about 90% were seen once. Sequencing was performed on PBMCs. The receptor source for this set is a man younger than 35 in good health and CMV-seronegative.

The genes are TRBV5-6 and TRBJ1-4; unclear D gene. The CDR3 extends over 17 amino acids. V lost 4 bases to trimming and J lost 8 bases, with 24 bases between them. Germline V gene lookup returns CDR1 SGHDT and CDR2 YYEEEE. The CDR3 sequence is CASSHETLGAGREKLFF. CDR3 DNA: TGTGCCAGCAGCCACGAAACCCTGGGTGCTGGGAGAGAAAAACTGTTTTTT.

The chain combines TRBV7-9 with TRBJ2-7, with 9 bases aligning to TRBD1. The germline V gene has CDR1 SEHNR and CDR2 FQNEAQ (reference sequence). Germline trimming cut 6 bases from V and 4 bases from J; bases unmatched to any gene: 10. This CDR3 is 15 amino acids long. This chain's CDR3 is CASRKGTGNYYEQYF. The CDR3 DNA reads as TGTGCCAGCAGGAAAGGGACAGGGAATTATTACGAGCAGTACTTC.

This clone came up a few times. This rearrangement joins TRBV7-9 to TRBJ2-1, with 10 bases that match TRBD2. The CDR3 consists of 15 residues. CDR1 and CDR2 from the germline V gene are SEHNR and FQNEAQ (reference sequence). Trimming at V came to 4 bases and at J to 3 bases, leaving 3 bases not matched to a gene. The CDR3: CASSSGTSVYNEQFF. CDR3 nucleotides: TGTGCCAGCAGCTCCGGGACTAGCGTCTACAATGAGCAGTTCTTC.

The chain has TRBV21-1 and TRBJ2-7; the table's D call, TRBD2, was not checked against the DNA. TRBV21-1 is marked as a pseudogene. The CDR3 has 12 residues. CDR3 amino acids: CASSRRVSEQYF. In nucleotides, the CDR3 is TGTGCCAGCAGCCGCCGGGTTAGCGAGCAGTACTTC.

This chain connects TRBV28 to TRBJ1-5; TRBD1 matches 7 bases. J gave up 2 bases and V 5 bases, and 9 bases lay outside the gene matches. The CDR3 is 16 residues long. Germline CDR1 and CDR2: MDHEN and SYDVKM. CDR3 sequence: CASSLYRGLGNQPQHF. The CDR3, as DNA: TGTGCCAGCAGTCTATACAGGGGATTAGGCAATCAGCCCCAGCATTTT.

The chain combines TRBV5-5 with TRBJ1-4; D perhaps matches TRBD1 (5 bases). The germline V and J ends were trimmed by 2 bases and 12 bases, with 14 bases remaining between them. Germline values: CDR1 SGHKS, CDR2 YYEKEE (reference sequence). This CDR3 spans 13 amino acids. The CDR3 bases are TGTGCCAGCAGCTTAATATGGGGAGGGGAACTGTTTTTT. Amino acids: CASSLIWGGELFF.

The chain has TRBV4-3 and TRBJ1-5; D is possibly TRBD1 (5 bases). The ends were cut back, 1 base at V and 7 bases at J, with 14 bases in the middle. The germline gives CDR1 LGHNA, CDR2 YSLEER. The CDR3 is 15 residues long. The CDR3 region has the DNA TGCGCCAGCAGCCAAGTCTTGGGGGGGGAACAGCCCCAGCATTTT. Translated: CASSQVLGGEQPQHF.

The chain recombines TRBV7-8 with TRBJ2-3; perhaps TRBD1 as D (7 bases). Between the trimmed V and J ends, which lost 1 base and 4 bases, there was a span of 12 bases. Germline V gene sequence: CDR1 SGHVS, CDR2 FQNEAQ. There are 15 residues in the CDR3. The CDR3 region is CASSLGRGQPDTQYF. The CDR3 nucleotides are TGTGCCAGCAGCTTAGGGAGGGGACAGCCAGATACGCAGTATTTT.

V and J are TRBV27 and TRBJ1-1; D is possibly TRBD1 (6 bases). V lost 6 bases and J lost 1, with 21 bases in between. The germline CDR1 and CDR2 sequences are MNHEY and SMNVEV (reference sequence). This CDR3 region has 17 residues. Here the CDR3 reads CASRLQGGGLRNTEAFF. In DNA form, the CDR3 reads TGTGCCAGCAGACTACAGGGTGGAGGTCTGAGGAACACTGAAGCTTTCTTT.

J is TRBJ2-7 and V is TRBV4-1, with D possibly matching TRBD1 (5 bases). The CDR3 covers 15 residues. V was cut by 0 bases and J by 5 bases, with 14 bases left in between. Germline loops: CDR1 MGHRA, CDR2 YSYEKL. The CDR3: CASSQDKNRIDEQYF. The CDR3 coding sequence is TGCGCCAGCAGCCAAGATAAGAACAGGATCGACGAGCAGTACTTC.

This sequence joins TRBV11-3 and TRBJ2-1, with D possibly matching TRBD1 (6 bases). Trimming took off 3 bases at V and 10 bases at J, with 13 bases between the two ends. CDR1 is SGHNT and CDR2 is YENEEA in the germline V gene. The CDR3 extends over 13 amino acids. As DNA, the CDR3 is TGTGCCAGCAGCTTCCTCGGACAGAACGAGCAGTTCTTC. This translates into CASSFLGQNEQFF.

The V and J genes are TRBV5-4 and TRBJ2-5; 7 positions agree with TRBD2. CDR3 length equals 14 residues. Germline CDR1 and CDR2: SGHNT and YYREEE (reference sequence). Trimming cost V 4 bases and J 1 base; bases outside gene matches: 4. In DNA form, the CDR3 reads TGTGCCAGCAGCCCCGGGGGGAGCCAAGAGACCCAGTACTTC. Residues: CASSPGGSQETQYF. The full variable domain, rest sourced from reference TRBV5-4 and TRBJ2-5, is ETGVTQSPTHLIKTRGQQVTLRCSSQSGHNTVSWYQQALGQGPQFIFQYYREEENGRGNFPPRFSGLQFPNYSSELNVNALELDDSALYLCASSPGGSQETQYFGPGTRLLVL.

This chain joins TRBV5-1 and TRBJ2-7; 13 bases are a match to TRBD2. The germline V gene encodes CDR1 SGHRS and CDR2 YFSETQ. The CDR3 has 15 residues. J lost 6 bases, V lost 5 bases, and 8 bases had no gene match. CDR3 region: CASRDRTSGGGEQYF. CDR3 in DNA: TGCGCCAGCAGGGATAGGACTAGCGGGGGAGGCGAGCAGTACTTC.

This clone has a single count. The junction differs from germline at one of its ends, possibly a read error. The chain has TRBV29-1 and TRBJ2-2; perhaps TRBD1 as D (5 bases). This CDR3 has 14 amino acids. Germline CDR1 and CDR2: SQVTM and ANQGSEA. The DNA for the CDR3 is TGCAGCGTGGAAGAAGGGGATGGCACCGGGGAGCTGTTTTTT. Its protein is CSVEEGDGTGELFF.

The chain couples TRBV29-1 to TRBJ2-1; 9 positions agree with TRBD2. The CDR3 loop spans 15 amino acids. Trimming cost V 3 bases and J 8 bases; bases outside gene matches: 11. In germline, CDR1 is SQVTM, CDR2 ANQGSEA. The CDR3 bases are TGCAGCGTTGACCGGGCGGGGGGGCCGGGCGATGAGCAGTTCTTC. Translation: CSVDRAGGPGDEQFF.

This rearrangement joins TRBV6-1 to TRBJ1-3; D gene uncertain. From germline, CDR1 is MNHNS and CDR2 SASEGT. This CDR3 region has 17 residues. Trimming took off 1 base at V and 0 bases at J, with 13 bases between the two ends. The CDR3 protein is CASSEVPYLNSGNTIYF. The CDR3 bases are TGTGCCAGCAGTGAAGTTCCTTATCTAAACTCTGGAAACACCATATATTTT.

V gene TRBV10-3 combines with J gene TRBJ1-5, with TRBD1 as a possible D gene (6 bases). V was pared by 1 base and J by 7 bases, with 17 bases between. The CDR3 is 16 residues long. Germline V gene sequence: CDR1 ENHRY, CDR2 SYGVKD. CDR3 loop: CAISEYSPRTAQPQHF. Written as DNA, the CDR3 is TGTGCCATCAGTGAGTACTCACCCCGGACAGCGCAGCCCCAGCATTTT.

The V and J genes are TRBV9 and TRBJ2-7, with D perhaps matching TRBD2 (5 bases). The CDR3 length is 13 residues. Trimming took off 0 bases at V and 6 bases at J, with 10 bases between the two ends. Per germline, CDR1 SGDLS and CDR2 YYNGEE. The CDR3 here is CASSVEIGSEQYF. The CDR3 DNA sequence: TGTGCCAGCAGCGTAGAAATAGGGAGCGAGCAGTACTTC.

The chain uses TRBV15 and TRBJ2-2, with D possibly matching TRBD2 (7 bases). The V gene's germline CDR1 is LNHNV and CDR2 YYDKDF (reference sequence). Trimming left V 9 bases short and J 4 bases short, with 12 bases between. The CDR3 loop spans 13 amino acids. The CDR3 sequence is CATHREGTGELFF. CDR3 in DNA: TGTGCCACACACAGGGAGGGCACCGGGGAGCTGTTTTTT.

The J gene is TRBJ2-7, the V gene TRBV9, with 8 bases aligning to TRBD2. The CDR3 sequence is 14 residues long. Trimming removed 3 bases from V and 4 bases from J; junction bases left unmatched: 6. Germline CDR1 is SGDLS and CDR2 is YYNGEE. The CDR3 reads CASSEGGTSYEQYF. Here the CDR3 DNA reads TGTGCCAGCAGCGAGGGGGGGACTAGTTACGAGCAGTACTTC.

This clone came up a few times. V is TRBV18 and J is TRBJ1-1; TRBD1 aligns across 11 bases. The length of the CDR3 is 17 residues. Germline assignment: CDR1 KGHSH and CDR2 LQKENI. V gave up 4 bases and J gave up 0 bases; unmatched junction bases: 7. CDR3 in amino acids: CASSRGTGGIVNTEAFF. DNA of the CDR3: TGTGCCAGCTCACGCGGGACAGGGGGGATCGTGAACACTGAAGCTTTCTTT.

This clone was detected only a few times. This chain joins TRBV5-6 and TRBJ1-5, with a possible D match to TRBD1 (5 bases). Trimming shortened V by 4 bases and J by 5 bases, and 10 bases separated the two germline ends. This CDR3 comprises 13 residues. From germline, CDR1 is SGHDT and CDR2 YYEEEE. CDR3 amino acids: CASSHGGDQPQHF. In nucleotides, the CDR3 is TGTGCCAGCAGCCACGGAGGGGATCAGCCCCAGCATTTT. The full variable domain, rest sourced from reference TRBV5-6 and TRBJ1-5, is DAGVTQSPTHLIKTRGQQVTLRCSPKSGHDTVSWYQQALGQGPQFIFQYYEEEERQRGNFPDRFSGHQFPNYSSELNVNALLLGDSALYLCASSHGGDQPQHFGDGTRLSIL.

This clone came up a few times. V usage is TRBV9 and J usage is TRBJ2-2; 15 bases fit TRBD2. The CDR3 consists of 16 residues. Germline trimming cut 3 bases from V and 5 bases from J; bases unmatched to any gene: 2. The germline V gene has CDR1 SGDLS and CDR2 YYNGEE. The CDR3 protein is CASSGTSGGDTGELFF. In DNA form, the CDR3 reads TGTGCCAGCAGCGGGACTAGCGGGGGGGATACCGGGGAGCTGTTTTTT.

This clone was observed a single time. J is TRBJ2-7 and V is TRBV28; 8 positions match TRBD2. The V gene end was trimmed by 6 bases and the J gene end by 4 bases; junction bases not matched to a gene: 11. The CDR3 contains 15 residues. Germline V lookup: CDR1 MDHEN, CDR2 SYDVKM. The CDR3 loop reads CASSPPGGAKYEQYF. In nucleotides, the CDR3 is TGTGCCAGCAGCCCCCCGGGAGGGGCGAAATACGAGCAGTACTTC.

V gene TRBV27 combines with J gene TRBJ2-7, with 7 bases identical to TRBD1. The CDR3 extends over 17 amino acids. V was clipped by 1 base and J by 0 bases; unmatched bases: 9. The V gene's germline CDR1 is MNHEY and CDR2 SMNVEV (reference sequence). This CDR3 is CASSLYPPDRSSYEQYF. The CDR3 DNA reads as TGTGCCAGCAGTTTATACCCTCCGGACAGGAGCTCCTACGAGCAGTACTTC.

This clone was recorded a few times. V usage is TRBV7-2 and J usage is TRBJ1-5; D gene unclear. The germline V gene encodes CDR1 SGHTA and CDR2 FQGNSA. The CDR3 has 12 residues. V was clipped by 1 base and J by 9 bases, with 7 bases between them. The CDR3 bases are TGTGCCAGCAGCTTAGGAGCGATGCCCCAGCATTTT. Amino acid sequence: CASSLGAMPQHF.

The count of this clone is one. The rearrangement uses TRBV7-8 and TRBJ2-2, with D perhaps matching TRBD1 (7 bases). V was cut by 6 bases and J by 6 bases, with 20 bases left in between. The CDR3 loop spans 16 amino acids. Germline V gives CDR1 SGHVS, CDR2 FQNEAQ. CDR3 loop: CASSSAGTAGPGELFF. CDR3 coding DNA: TGTGCCAGCAGTTCCGCCGGGACAGCGGGCCCCGGGGAGCTGTTTTTT. Full variable domain (remainder filled in from reference TRBV7-8 and TRBJ2-2): GAGVSQSPRYKVAKRGQDVALRCDPISGHVSLFWYQQALGQGPEFLTYFQNEAQLDKSGLPSDRFFAERPEGSVSTLKIQRTQQEDSAVYLCASSSAGTAGPGELFFGEGSRLTVL.

This rearrangement joins TRBV4-3 to TRBJ1-3; D not certain. Germline loops: CDR1 LGHNA, CDR2 YSLEER. Trimming took 0 bases from V and 3 from J, leaving 12 bases between them. The CDR3 spans 16 residues. CDR3 in DNA: TGCGCCAGCAGCCAAGATACGGGTGGAGTTGGAAACACCATATATTTT. This gives the protein CASSQDTGGVGNTIYF.